This TCR beta chain was recorded in a study of T cell repertoires in cytomegalovirus infection. Study background: Based on public TCR beta signatures, there were indications of CMV infection and of a matching HLA type. Study observations and caveats: The response measured ex vivo was dominated by TCR beta clonotypes (HLA-C-restricted and CMV-specific). Summed frequency of public TCR beta families distinguished CMV carriers with the relevant HLA.

V was clipped by 6 bases and J by 0 bases, with 26 bases between them. The length of the CDR3 is 19 residues. This clonotype was seen repeatedly, ten times or more. The antigen remains undetermined. MiXCR, applied by TCRdb to the reads, yields one record per CDR3 protein. The sample includes around 450,000 distinct CDR3 sequences, roughly a third of them seen just once. The receptor was derived from a human donor in good health (CMV status not recorded). Some clones in this sample may be carry-over from other donors' samples. The material sequenced was PBMCs. The V gene is TRBV12-3 or TRBV12-4, the J gene TRBJ1-1; no reliable D call. The CDR3 here is CASSLTVSFNVKLNTEAFF. CDR3 DNA: TGTGCCAGCAGCCTCACAGTGTCCTTTAACGTAAAACTGAACACTGAAGCTTTCTTT.